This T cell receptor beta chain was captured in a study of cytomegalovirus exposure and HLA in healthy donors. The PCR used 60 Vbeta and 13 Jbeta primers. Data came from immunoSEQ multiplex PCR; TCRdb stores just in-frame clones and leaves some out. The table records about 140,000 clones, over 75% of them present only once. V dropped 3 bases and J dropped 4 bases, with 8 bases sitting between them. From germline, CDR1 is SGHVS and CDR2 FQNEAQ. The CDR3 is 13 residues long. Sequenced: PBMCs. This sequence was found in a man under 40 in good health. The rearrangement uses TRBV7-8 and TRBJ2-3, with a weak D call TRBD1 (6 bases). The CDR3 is CASSFQGSDTQYF. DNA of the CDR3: TGTGCCAGCAGCTTCCAGGGGTCAGATACGCAGTATTTT.